This TCR beta chain was recovered during a study of CD8 T cells in Susac syndrome. This CDR3 has 14 residues. Germline V gene data show CDR1 as SEHNR and CDR2 as FQNEAQ (reference sequence). V lost 6 bases to trimming and J lost 0 bases, with 11 bases between them. CD8+ and CD4+ T cells taken from blood had their TCR beta sequenced. Random-hexamer reverse transcription was applied to roughly 0.5 to 1 ug RNA. Amplification of TCR beta CDR3 was carried out by immunoSEQ multiplex PCR, which covered 54 Vbeta and 13 Jbeta segments. TCRdb reprocessed the immunoSEQ multiplex PCR reads via MiXCR and lists one record per CDR3 protein. The sample includes around 150,000 distinct CDR3 sequences, approximately 95% of them seen just once.

Sequencing input: CD4+ T cells from PBMCs. The source of this sequence is a human donor with multiple sclerosis. V usage is TRBV7-9 and J usage is TRBJ1-2; D is perhaps TRBD1 (6 bases). The CDR3 nucleotides read TGTGCCAGCAGGAGGACAGCAGCTAACTATGGCTACACCTTC. This encodes CASRRTAANYGYTF. Variable domain in full (rest from reference TRBV7-9 and TRBJ1-2): DTGVSQNPRHKITKRGQNVTFRCDPISEHNRLYWYRQTLGQGPEFLTYFQNEAQLEKSRLLSDRFSAERPKGSFSTLEIQRTEQGDSAMYLCASRRTAANYGYTFGSGTRLTVV.